This is a list of T cell receptor beta chains from one sample in a study of glioma-infiltrating T cells after dendritic cell vaccination. Method: immunoSEQ multiplex PCR; TCRdb's copy keeps in-frame clones and lacks some. The table has tens of thousands of clones, approximately 84% seen once; the top ten hold about 15%. This specimen consisted of blood, obtained before dendritic cell vaccination. These receptors were taken from a human donor with glioblastoma. The CDR3 runs from the conserved cysteine through the conserved F or W. The order of the fields is D gene, J gene, V gene, CDR3 protein. A D gene is named only where the DNA matches it firmly.

-,TRBJ1-3,TRBV4-3,CASSQGTAGNSGNTIYF
TRBD2,TRBJ2-3,TRBV9,CASSVGGLAGTLAATDTQYF
TRBD1,TRBJ2-5,TRBV5-1,CASSLGQGAKEQYF
TRBD1,TRBJ1-5,TRBV7-2,CASSPGFGTGGYSNQPQHF
-,TRBJ1-3,TRBV5-4,CASSLESNLLYF
-,TRBJ2-7,TRBV10-3,CAISALAGEQYF
TRBD1,TRBJ2-3,TRBV30,CAYGTGNTDTQYF
-,TRBJ2-7,TRBV11-2,CASSLVGHSYEQYF
-,TRBJ2-1,TRBV11-3,CASSLGGLGEQFF
-,TRBJ1-6,TRBV6-1,CASSGPSGAFYNSPLHF
-,TRBJ1-2,TRBV7-2,CASSLGWRADYGYTF
-,-,TRBV5-1,CASKIEAGSSYEQYF
-,TRBJ1-2,TRBV28,CASSLRGNGYTF
TRBD1,TRBJ1-1,TRBV19,CASSTLGTGGITEAFF
TRBD2,TRBJ2-1,TRBV5-4,CASRVAGRDEQFF
TRBD1,TRBJ1-2,TRBV5-1,CASSLGQNYGYTF
TRBD1,TRBJ2-5,TRBV27,CASRPQGAETQYF
-,TRBJ1-1,TRBV13,CASSLEAGGLNTEAFF
-,TRBJ1-1,TRBV7-8,CASSTPTGRVTEAFF
-,TRBJ2-1,TRBV7-2,CASSSGRTTHEQFF